Following are 27 T cell receptor beta chains from one sample sequenced in a study of human T cells and chemical hapten exposure. TCRdb redid the calling of the RACE reads with MiXCR, one entry per CDR3 protein. This table holds around 80,000 distinct CDR3 sequences, less than 8% found once. The time point denotes: patch test 2, 6 weeks after DPC sensitization. Treatment specified: therapeutic diphenylcyclopropenone sensitization with weekly scalp DPC. This sample comprised whole blood, obtained in connection with sensitization to the hapten diphenylcyclopropenone (DPC). The receptor set was obtained from a woman aged 30 to 39 with alopecia areata. Some clones in this sample may be carry-over from other donors' samples.

This clonotype was recorded at least ten times. V and J are TRBV3-1 and TRBJ2-3; the D gene is possibly TRBD2 (5 bases). V was clipped by 4 bases and J by 6 bases, with 11 bases between them. CDR1 and CDR2 from the germline V gene are LGHDT and YNNKEL (reference sequence). This CDR3 contains 13 residues. This CDR3 is CASSRLGADTQYF. The CDR3 nucleotides are TGTGCCAGCAGCCGACTGGGAGCGGATACGCAGTATTTT.

This chain connects TRBV29-1 to TRBJ1-5, with D unresolved. Germline V gene lookup returns CDR1 SQVTM and CDR2 ANQGSEA. The CDR3 is 13 residues long. V shed 6 bases and J shed 7 bases, with 16 bases lying between them. The CDR3 nucleotides are TGCAGCGTCTCGGCGAGTGGAGGGCAGCCCCAGCATTTT. It translates to CSVSASGGQPQHF.

This clonotype was found a few times. The chain employs TRBV6-5 and TRBJ2-3; D is uncertain. The CDR3 runs to 13 residues. Germline lookup yields CDR1 MNHEY and CDR2 SVGAGI. Trimming removed 0 bases from V and 11 bases from J, with 12 bases in between. The CDR3 DNA reads as TGTGCCAGCAGTTACTCGAGGCTAGGCGAGCAGTATTTT. This sequence encodes CASSYSRLGEQYF.

The DNA for the CDR3 is TGTGCCAGCAGTTACTCGCGGGGGGGGGTCACAGATACGCAGTATTTT. It encodes CASSYSRGGVTDTQYF. This chain uses TRBV6-6 with TRBJ2-3, with 9 bases that match TRBD2. Per the germline V gene, CDR1 is MNHNY and CDR2 is SVGAGI (reference sequence). This CDR3 spans 16 amino acids. The V gene end was trimmed by 0 bases and the J gene end by 2 bases; junction bases not matched to a gene: 3.

This clonotype showed up many times. The chain carries TRBV14 and TRBJ1-1; D is possibly TRBD1 (5 bases). The CDR3 contains 13 residues. Per germline, CDR1 SGHDN and CDR2 FVKESK. Trimming shortened V by 0 bases and J by 3 bases, and 5 bases separated the two germline ends. The CDR3 DNA reads as TGTGCCAGCAGCCAAGAGGGGGACACTGAAGCTTTCTTT. Translating gives CASSQEGDTEAFF.

V and J are TRBV20-1 and TRBJ2-1; 12 nucleotides align to TRBD2. The CDR3 length is 16 residues. The trim removed 6 bases at V and 7 bases at J, leaving 13 bases unmatched. Germline CDR1 is DFQATT and CDR2 is SNEGSKA (reference sequence). The CDR3 is CSATGLAGRERNEQFF. In nucleotides, the CDR3 is TGCAGTGCCACCGGACTAGCGGGGAGGGAACGGAATGAGCAGTTCTTC.

The sample holds many counts of this clonotype. The chain recombines TRBV18 with TRBJ1-1, with no clear D. The CDR3 is made up of 13 amino acids. CDR1 KGHSH and CDR2 LQKENI come from the germline V gene. Trimming left V 0 bases short and J 0 bases short, with 2 bases between. CDR3 DNA: TGTGCCAGCTCACCACCTTTGAACACTGAAGCTTTCTTT. Protein: CASSPPLNTEAFF.

This clonotype showed up many times. The V call is TRBV5-1, the J call TRBJ2-3, with TRBD2 as a possible D gene (6 bases). In germline, CDR1 is SGHRS, CDR2 YFSETQ. The CDR3 consists of 15 residues. Between the trimmed V and J ends, which lost 0 bases and 0 bases, there was a span of 8 bases. In nucleotides, the CDR3 is TGCGCCAGCAGCTTGGAGGGGACTAGCACAGATACGCAGTATTTT. Its translation: CASSLEGTSTDTQYF.

The chain couples TRBV5-4 to TRBJ2-7; 7 positions agree with TRBD1. CDR3 length equals 11 residues. The trim removed 8 bases at V and 4 bases at J, leaving 3 bases unmatched. The germline gives CDR1 SGHNT, CDR2 YYREEE (reference sequence). CDR3 coding DNA: TGTGCCAGGACAGGGACATACGAGCAGTACTTC. Its protein product is CARTGTYEQYF.

In this sample, this clonotype turned up many times. The V and J genes are TRBV20-1 and TRBJ1-6, with TRBD1 as a possible D gene (6 bases). Germline V lookup: CDR1 DFQATT, CDR2 SNEGSKA (reference sequence). The length of the CDR3 is 15 residues. V was shortened by 6 bases and J by 3 bases, with 15 bases between the two germline ends. For the CDR3, the DNA is TGCAGTGCAAAAACAGGGTTCTACTATAATTCACCCCTCCACTTT. Translated: CSAKTGFYYNSPLHF.

This chain links TRBV11-2 with TRBJ1-6; tentative D call: TRBD1 (5 bases). The germline V and J ends were trimmed by 2 bases and 0 bases, with 29 bases remaining between them. The germline V gene encodes CDR1 SGHAT and CDR2 FQNNGV. This CDR3 contains 23 residues. CDR3 DNA: TGTGCCAGCAGCTTATTATTTGGGGCGGGTCACGGCCAACACCACTCCTATAATTCACCCCTCCACTTT. Protein product: CASSLLFGAGHGQHHSYNSPLHF.

This clonotype has ten or more counts. J is TRBJ1-6 and V is TRBV6-6; D perhaps matches TRBD1 (6 bases). The V gene's germline CDR1 is MNHNY and CDR2 SVGAGI (reference sequence). V shed 5 bases and J shed 10 bases, with 15 bases lying between them. CDR3 size: 14 residues. CDR3 sequence (DNA): TGTGCCAGCAGTCCTAACAGGGAAGGGTCACCCCTCCACTTT. Amino acids: CASSPNREGSPLHF.

There are many counts of this clonotype. V gene TRBV10-3 combines with J gene TRBJ2-7; a weak D match, TRBD1 (6 bases). CDR3 size: 12 residues. V dropped 4 bases and J dropped 2 bases, with 6 bases sitting between them. Germline CDR1 reads ENHRY; CDR2 reads SYGVKD. Here the CDR3 DNA reads TGTGCCATCAGTGGGACAGCCTACGAGCAGTACTTC. As protein: CAISGTAYEQYF.

This clonotype was found many times. The chain links TRBV15 to TRBJ1-1, with unresolved D. Trimming stripped 3 bases from V and 3 bases from J, with 20 bases between. The CDR3 spans 17 residues. Germline loops: CDR1 LNHNV, CDR2 YYDKDF (reference sequence). This CDR3 reads CATSSGGRTPHYTEAFF. The CDR3 bases are TGTGCCACCAGCAGCGGTGGGCGGACCCCCCATTACACTGAAGCTTTCTTT.

This clonotype was seen many times. The chain couples TRBV30 to TRBJ1-1; 8 nucleotides match TRBD1. The CDR3 length is 12 residues. With 5 bases clipped from V and 2 bases from J, the junction kept 1 base outside the gene matches. Germline CDR1 reads GTSNPN; CDR2 reads SVGIG (reference sequence). The CDR3 is CAWDRGNTEAFF. CDR3 nucleotides: TGTGCCTGGGACAGGGGCAACACTGAAGCTTTCTTT.

This clonotype was detected ten times or more. Germline and junction disagree at one end, which may indicate a read error. The chain is built from TRBV6-1 and TRBJ1-1, with D hard to call. The CDR3 extends over 15 amino acids. Germline V gene lookup returns CDR1 MNHNS and CDR2 SASEGT. The CDR3 region is CASSSPTTVNTEAFF. CDR3 in DNA: TGTGCCAGCAGCTCCCCAACGACTGTGAATACTGAAGCTTTCTTT.

Regarding this clonotype: One end of the junction fails to match germline, which may point to a read error. The chain has TRBV30 and TRBJ1-1; D is unresolved. Germline-derived CDR1 and CDR2 are GTSNPN and SVGIG (reference sequence). This CDR3 has 13 residues. CDR3 DNA sequence: TGTGCCTGGAGTGGGATGGTGAAAACTGAAGCTTTCTTT. It is translated as CAWSGMVKTEAFF.

This clonotype appeared many times. The CDR3 loop reads CSASTGKHYAFF. CDR3 coding DNA: TGCAGTGCGTCGACAGGGAAGCATTACGCTTTCTTT. The chain has TRBV20-1 and TRBJ1-1; 7 nucleotides agree with TRBD1. From germline, CDR1 is DFQATT and CDR2 SNEGSKA (reference sequence). This CDR3 comprises 12 residues. J lost 11 bases, V lost 6 bases, and 12 bases had no gene match.

This clonotype was recorded many times. The chain joins TRBV13 to TRBJ2-5, with TRBD2 matching 7 bases. Germline CDR1 reads PRHDT; CDR2 reads FYEKMQ (reference sequence). The CDR3 totals 16 residues. V shed 0 bases and J 1 base; nucleotides not matched to a gene: 5. CDR3 sequence reads: CASSLGLVAGQETQYF. CDR3 DNA sequence: TGTGCCAGCAGCTTAGGCTTAGTAGCGGGCCAAGAGACCCAGTACTTC.

This clonotype was counted a few times. The V call is TRBV7-2, the J call TRBJ2-6; 7 positions agree with TRBD1. Looked up from germline, CDR1 is SGHTA and CDR2 is FQGNSA. J lost 4 bases, V lost 5 bases, and 5 bases had no gene match. The CDR3 covers 15 residues. CDR3 loop: CASSIQGSGANVLTF. Here the CDR3 DNA reads TGTGCCAGCAGCATACAGGGGTCCGGGGCCAACGTCCTGACTTTC. The variable domain in full, completed from reference TRBV7-2 and TRBJ2-6, reads GAGVSQSPSNKVTEKGKDVELRCDPISGHTALYWYRQSLGQGLEFLIYFQGNSAPDKSGLPSDRFSAERTGGSVSTLTIQRTQQEDSAVYLCASSIQGSGANVLTFGAGSRLTVL.

This clonotype was counted only a few times. V gene TRBV20-1 combines with J gene TRBJ1-5; 7 bases align to TRBD1. The germline V gene encodes CDR1 DFQATT and CDR2 SNEGSKA (reference sequence). The CDR3 consists of 14 residues. V lost 0 bases to trimming and J lost 4 bases; unmatched junction nucleotides: 3. The CDR3 spells CSAREAGGNQPQHF. The DNA of the CDR3 is TGCAGTGCTAGAGAAGCAGGGGGAAATCAGCCCCAGCATTTT.

This clonotype was recorded at least ten times. The J gene is TRBJ2-3, the V gene TRBV29-1; 12 nucleotides agree with TRBD1. In germline, CDR1 is SQVTM, CDR2 ANQGSEA. The CDR3 totals 14 residues. The J segment lost 5 bases and the V segment lost 6 bases, leaving 6 bases of the junction unmatched. CDR3 sequence: CSVKGTGGEDTQYF. CDR3 nucleotide sequence: TGCAGCGTCAAGGGGACAGGGGGCGAAGATACGCAGTATTTT.

A few counts support this clonotype. The chain joins TRBV7-9 to TRBJ1-6; D is unresolved. The germline V gene has CDR1 SEHNR and CDR2 FQNEAQ (reference sequence). V was cut by 8 bases and J by 7 bases, with 18 bases left in between. The CDR3 length is 15 residues. CDR3 in DNA: TGTGCCAGCTATCAACTTACCTACTCCAATTCACCCCTCCACTTT. Encoded protein: CASYQLTYSNSPLHF.

The J gene is TRBJ2-7, the V gene TRBV14; D is unclear. V lost 3 bases, J lost 3 bases, and 15 bases lay in between. Germline V gives CDR1 SGHDN, CDR2 FVKESK. The CDR3 runs 15 residues. The CDR3 reads CASSHPATEYYEQYF. The CDR3 nucleotides are TGTGCCAGCAGCCACCCGGCCACGGAATACTACGAGCAGTACTTC.

Many counts were recorded for this clonotype. V gene TRBV20-1 combines with J gene TRBJ1-3; D uncertain. V was cut by 3 bases and J by 7 bases, with 7 bases left in between. This CDR3 is 11 amino acids long. The germline V gene encodes CDR1 DFQATT and CDR2 SNEGSKA (reference sequence). CDR3 residues: CSASNTNTIYF. DNA of the CDR3: TGCAGTGCTAGTAATACGAACACCATATATTTT.

This clonotype appeared many times. The chain carries TRBV11-2 and TRBJ1-1; TRBD1 might be the D (6 bases). CDR1 and CDR2 from the germline V gene are SGHAT and FQNNGV. The CDR3 totals 14 residues. V gave up 2 bases and J gave up 4 bases, with 11 bases separating them. The CDR3 loop is CASSLSGAGTEAFF. The CDR3 region has the DNA TGTGCCAGCAGCTTATCAGGGGCTGGCACTGAAGCTTTCTTT.

Ten or more counts support this clonotype. Written as DNA, the CDR3 is TGTGCCAGCAGTTTGACAGGGAGCTCCTACAATGAGCAGTTCTTC. Translating gives CASSLTGSSYNEQFF. The V and J genes are TRBV7-8 and TRBJ2-1; 7 bases map to TRBD1. The CDR3 is 15 residues long. Germline V lookup: CDR1 SGHVS, CDR2 FQNEAQ. V lost 6 bases, J lost 0 bases, and 5 bases stayed unmatched. The full variable domain, completed using reference TRBV7-8 and TRBJ2-1, is GAGVSQSPRYKVAKRGQDVALRCDPISGHVSLFWYQQALGQGPEFLTYFQNEAQLDKSGLPSDRFFAERPEGSVSTLKIQRTQQEDSAVYLCASSLTGSSYNEQFFGPGTRLTVL.